One sample yielded the 18 T cell receptor beta chains listed below, sequenced in a study of T cells in localized non-small cell lung cancer. Profiling relied on immunoSEQ multiplex PCR, and the TCRdb table lists in-frame clones only, not all of them. The sample includes approximately 140,000 clones, 80% to 90% of them seen just once. The starting material was peripheral blood, obtained before any cancer treatment. These TCRs come from an older female donor with stage I lung adenocarcinoma.

V is TRBV6-5 and J is TRBJ1-1; no definite D call. Trimming shortened V by 10 bases and J by 1 base, and 13 bases separated the two germline ends. The CDR3 is made up of 13 amino acids. Germline V gene data show CDR1 as MNHEY and CDR2 as SVGAGI. The CDR3 loop reads CATFRNRNTEAFF. CDR3 DNA: TGTGCCACCTTCCGAAACAGGAACACTGAAGCTTTCTTT.

The chain uses TRBV28 and TRBJ1-2; 8 nucleotides agree with TRBD1. The germline gives CDR1 MDHEN, CDR2 SYDVKM. Germline trimming cut 8 bases from V and 4 bases from J; bases unmatched to any gene: 6. The CDR3 spans 13 residues. The CDR3 coding sequence is TGTGCCAGCGAAGACAGGGGAGTCTATGGCTACACCTTC. Amino acid sequence: CASEDRGVYGYTF.

The V call is TRBV11-2, the J call TRBJ2-7; the D gene could be TRBD1 or TRBD2 (6 bases each). Germline CDR1 is SGHAT and CDR2 is FQNNGV. With 5 bases removed from V and 5 bases from J, the gap between germline ends came to 16 bases. CDR3 size: 14 residues. CDR3: CASSPGAIVNEQYF. The CDR3 DNA is TGTGCCAGCAGCCCGGGGGCGATTGTCAACGAGCAGTACTTC.

The chain combines TRBV10-1 with TRBJ1-1; TRBD1 is a possible D gene (6 bases). The CDR3 has 12 amino acids. The V end was cut by 5 bases, the J end by 5 bases, with 9 bases between. The germline V gene encodes CDR1 WNHNN and CDR2 SYGVQD (reference sequence). The CDR3 DNA follows: TGCGCCAGCAGTCCCGACAGGACTGAAGCTTTCTTT. Amino acids: CASSPDRTEAFF.

This clone was detected only once. The chain has TRBV6-5 and TRBJ1-5; the match to TRBD1 covers 7 bases. V lost 4 bases and J lost 5; bases outside the gene matches: 5. Germline-derived CDR1 and CDR2 are MNHEY and SVGAGI. The CDR3 runs to 14 residues. CDR3 in amino acids: CASSSRQGDQPQHF. In nucleotides, the CDR3 is TGTGCCAGCAGTTCTCGGCAGGGGGATCAGCCCCAGCATTTT.

The V call is TRBV29-1, the J call TRBJ2-2; 7 positions agree with TRBD1. J lost 3 bases, V lost 6 bases, and 4 bases had no gene match. The CDR3 is 13 residues long. Per germline, CDR1 SQVTM and CDR2 ANQGSEA. The CDR3 sequence is CSVHGTDTGELFF. DNA for the CDR3: TGCAGCGTCCACGGGACAGACACCGGGGAGCTGTTTTTT.

This clone was observed once. The rearrangement uses TRBV6-6 and TRBJ2-1; D is possibly TRBD2 (6 bases). In germline, CDR1 is MNHNY, CDR2 SVGAGI (reference sequence). V lost 5 bases to trimming and J lost 2 bases, with 16 bases between them. CDR3 size: 16 residues. CDR3 residues: CASSPISGGAYNEQFF. As DNA, the CDR3 is TGTGCCAGCAGTCCGATTAGCGGAGGTGCCTACAATGAGCAGTTCTTC.

This chain uses TRBV9 with TRBJ1-2; no firm D call. The CDR3 contains 15 residues. The ends were cut back, 0 bases at V and 4 bases at J, with 13 bases in the middle. CDR1 is SGDLS and CDR2 is YYNGEE in the germline V gene. The CDR3 loop reads CASSVALEQSYGYTF. CDR3 sequence (DNA): TGTGCCAGCAGCGTAGCTTTGGAACAGAGCTATGGCTACACCTTC. The full variable domain, its missing parts supplied by reference TRBV9 and TRBJ1-2, is DSGVTQTPKHLITATGQRVTLRCSPRSGDLSVYWYQQSLDQGLQFLIQYYNGEERAKGNILERFSAQQFPDLHSELNLSSLELGDSALYFCASSVALEQSYGYTFGSGTRLTVV.

The V gene is TRBV2, the J gene TRBJ2-1, with D perhaps matching TRBD2 (6 bases). The V gene lost 7 bases and the J gene lost 0 bases, with 10 bases spanning the gap. Germline CDR1 is SNHLY and CDR2 is FYNNEI. The CDR3 totals 14 residues. The DNA for the CDR3 is TGTGCCAGCACGGGGGATAGCTCCTACAATGAGCAGTTCTTC. As protein: CASTGDSSYNEQFF.

J is TRBJ1-4 and V is TRBV30, with D tentatively TRBD1 (6 bases). Germline-derived CDR1 and CDR2 are GTSNPN and SVGIG (reference sequence). There are 15 residues in the CDR3. V lost 2 bases, J lost 6 bases, and 16 bases lay in between. The CDR3 loop is CAWSTLTGLYEKLFF. The CDR3, as DNA: TGTGCCTGGAGTACCCTCACAGGGCTGTATGAAAAACTGTTTTTT.

The V and J genes are TRBV28 and TRBJ1-2; 10 bases are a match to TRBD1. Trimming cost V 6 bases and J 2 bases; bases outside gene matches: 6. The CDR3 is 15 amino acids. CDR1 is MDHEN, CDR2 SYDVKM, per germline. The CDR3 here is CASRNSGQGNYGYTF. Here the CDR3 DNA reads TGTGCCAGCAGAAATTCGGGACAGGGGAACTATGGCTACACCTTC.

The chain uses TRBV28 and TRBJ2-1, with 7 bases matching TRBD2. Unmatched junction bases numbered 5, after V lost 6 bases and J lost 9 bases. The CDR3 length is 12 residues. The germline V gene has CDR1 MDHEN and CDR2 SYDVKM. CDR3 protein: CASRPQRGEQFF. The CDR3 DNA sequence: TGTGCCAGCAGACCCCAGCGGGGTGAGCAGTTCTTC.

The chain recombines TRBV7-8 with TRBJ2-7, with 12 bases fitting TRBD1. This CDR3 is 17 amino acids long. J was trimmed by 5 bases and V by 2 bases; bases with no gene match: 10. CDR1 is SGHVS and CDR2 is FQNEAQ in the germline V gene. The CDR3 bases are TGTGCCAGCAGCTTAACCGGCCCGGGACAGGGGGCCCACGAGCAGTACTTC. Protein: CASSLTGPGQGAHEQYF. The full variable domain, completed using reference TRBV7-8 and TRBJ2-7, is GAGVSQSPRYKVAKRGQDVALRCDPISGHVSLFWYQQALGQGPEFLTYFQNEAQLDKSGLPSDRFFAERPEGSVSTLKIQRTQQEDSAVYLCASSLTGPGQGAHEQYFGPGTRLTVT.

This chain connects TRBV28 to TRBJ1-2; D unclear. Germline V CDR1 and CDR2: MDHEN, SYDVKM. V was clipped by 6 bases and J by 8 bases, with 10 bases between them. The CDR3 covers 11 residues. CDR3 nucleotides: TGTGCCAGCAGCCTACAAAGCGGCTACACCTTC. It translates to CASSLQSGYTF.

The chain carries TRBV29-1 and TRBJ2-7; 9 bases match TRBD1. The CDR3 contains 13 residues. Germline assignment: CDR1 SQVTM and CDR2 ANQGSEA. V dropped 7 bases and J dropped 7; count of bases not matched to a gene: 11. Written as DNA, the CDR3 is TGCAGCGGAAGACAGGGGGTTTCGGGGGAGCAGTACTTC. Protein: CSGRQGVSGEQYF.

The CDR3 region is CASSRGRGRADTQYF. CDR3 bases: TGTGCCAGCAGTCGCGGGAGGGGTCGTGCAGATACGCAGTATTTT. The chain is built from TRBV27 and TRBJ2-3; TRBD2 aligns across 9 bases. The germline V gene encodes CDR1 MNHEY and CDR2 SMNVEV (reference sequence). With V trimmed by 5 bases and J by 4 bases, 7 bases remained unmatched. The CDR3 length is 15 residues.

V and J are TRBV18 and TRBJ2-7; D gene unclear. The CDR3 is 15 residues long. Germline V gene sequence: CDR1 KGHSH, CDR2 LQKENI. The V gene lost 4 bases and the J gene lost 0 bases, with 13 bases spanning the gap. This CDR3 is CASSQPGSTSYEQYF. The CDR3 nucleotides read TGTGCCAGCTCACAACCCGGGTCCACCTCCTACGAGCAGTACTTC.

CDR3: CASTSGTSSQYF. The DNA of the CDR3 is TGTGCCAGCACCTCCGGGACGTCGTCCCAGTACTTC. The chain carries TRBV28 and TRBJ2-5; D could derive from TRBD1 or TRBD2 (5 bases each). Germline CDR1 and CDR2: MDHEN and SYDVKM. V lost 7 bases, J lost 9 bases, and 15 bases lay in between. This CDR3 has 12 amino acids.